The 19 T cell receptor beta chains listed next were all sequenced from one sample in a study of blood T cell repertoires in COVID-19. Assay: immunoSEQ multiplex PCR; the TCRdb copy retains only in-frame clones and omits some. The sample shows just under 150,000 clones, approximately 80% of them seen only once. The specimen sequenced was peripheral blood. The receptors here all came from a human donor in a cohort sampled during active COVID-19.

The V call is TRBV9, the J call TRBJ2-1; TRBD2 agrees at 7 bases. This CDR3 spans 13 amino acids. The germline V gene has CDR1 SGDLS and CDR2 YYNGEE. J gave up 1 base and V 7 bases, and 2 bases lay outside the gene matches. The CDR3 DNA follows: TGTGCCAGCGGGAGGGAATCCTACAATGAGCAGTTCTTC. This codes for CASGRESYNEQFF.

This clone was found many times. This rearrangement joins TRBV6-1 to TRBJ1-1; tentative D call: TRBD1 (6 bases). Trimming cost V 1 base and J 3 bases, with 12 bases left between them. The CDR3 covers 15 residues. CDR1 and CDR2 from the germline V gene are MNHNS and SASEGT. The CDR3 protein is CASSEVYGQYTEAFF. The CDR3 region has the DNA TGTGCCAGCAGTGAAGTTTATGGACAGTACACTGAAGCTTTCTTT.

This clone occurred a few times. This chain links TRBV5-1 with TRBJ2-2; 8 nucleotides match TRBD2. This CDR3 comprises 17 residues. With V trimmed by 5 bases and J by 0 bases, 9 bases remained unmatched. The germline V gene has CDR1 SGHRS and CDR2 YFSETQ. The CDR3 protein is CASRQLTSGSNTGELFF. The DNA of the CDR3 is TGCGCCAGCAGACAACTTACTAGCGGATCGAACACCGGGGAGCTGTTTTTT.

The gene calls are TRBV19 and TRBJ1-2; 7 nucleotides align to TRBD1. V dropped 5 bases and J dropped 3; count of bases not matched to a gene: 3. Looked up from germline, CDR1 is LNHDA and CDR2 is SQIVND (reference sequence). The CDR3 spans 13 residues. This CDR3 reads CASSAGQDYGYTF. CDR3 sequence (DNA): TGTGCCAGTAGTGCCGGACAGGACTATGGCTACACCTTC.

Concerning this clone itself: A much larger clone sits a single nucleotide away, making a read error possible. Within the sample, other DNA sequences also encode this same CDR3. This sequence joins TRBV6-1 and TRBJ1-4; D uncertain. Germline V CDR1 and CDR2: MNHNS, SASEGT. The V gene lost 2 bases and the J gene lost 4 bases, with 5 bases spanning the gap. The CDR3 is 13 amino acids. The CDR3 bases are TGTGCCAGCAGTGAACGGGGTAATGAAAAACTGTTTTTT. It translates to CASSERGNEKLFF.

This clone has a handful of counts. CDR3 DNA: TGTGCCACAGGGACCGGGGAGCTGTTTTTT. Protein sequence: CATGTGELFF. The chain is built from TRBV2 and TRBJ2-2, with a tentative D call TRBD1 (5 bases). From germline, CDR1 is SNHLY and CDR2 FYNNEI. The CDR3 runs 10 residues. V was trimmed by 10 bases and J by 5 bases, leaving 5 bases between them.

The chain is built from TRBV19 and TRBJ1-2; maybe TRBD1 (5 bases). The CDR3 runs to 13 residues. Trimming cost V 3 bases and J 5 bases, with 10 bases left between them. The germline gives CDR1 LNHDA, CDR2 SQIVND (reference sequence). For the CDR3, the DNA is TGTGCCAGTAGTATCGGCAGGGTTTATGGCTACACCTTC. Translation gives CASSIGRVYGYTF.

CDR3 amino acids: CASSLERQQYGYTF. The CDR3 DNA sequence: TGTGCCAGCAGTTTAGAGAGGCAGCAATATGGCTACACCTTC. This sequence joins TRBV28 and TRBJ1-2, with D uncertain. V lost 2 bases to trimming and J lost 5 bases, with 12 bases between them. Germline assignment: CDR1 MDHEN and CDR2 SYDVKM. This CDR3 has 14 amino acids.

V gene TRBV6-5 combines with J gene TRBJ1-2; TRBD1 aligns across 8 bases. CDR1 is MNHEY and CDR2 is SVGAGI in the germline V gene. V shed 6 bases and J 8 bases; nucleotides not matched to a gene: 11. This CDR3 contains 14 residues. Here the CDR3 reads CASSEGGAGGGYTF. CDR3 bases: TGTGCCAGCAGCGAGGGGGGGGCAGGGGGCGGCTACACCTTC.

J is TRBJ2-3 and V is TRBV6-4; 9 positions agree with TRBD1. The CDR3 runs to 16 residues. With 2 bases clipped from V and 5 bases from J, the junction kept 8 bases outside the gene matches. The germline CDR1 and CDR2 sequences are MRHNA and SNTAGT. The chain's CDR3 is CASSDRPGQGVDTQYF. The CDR3 DNA reads as TGTGCCAGCAGTGACCGACCGGGACAGGGCGTAGATACGCAGTATTTT.

The chain uses TRBV15 and TRBJ2-1; D is perhaps TRBD2 (7 bases). CDR1 is LNHNV, CDR2 YYDKDF, per germline (reference sequence). This CDR3 spans 14 amino acids. Trimming took 1 base from V and 8 from J, leaving 12 bases between them. This CDR3 reads CATSRVGGQDEQFF. For the CDR3, the DNA is TGTGCCACCAGCAGAGTCGGGGGGCAGGATGAGCAGTTCTTC.

The rearrangement uses TRBV18 and TRBJ1-5, with 7 bases aligning to TRBD1. Per germline, CDR1 KGHSH and CDR2 LQKENI. The CDR3 runs to 13 residues. With 6 bases clipped from V and 6 bases from J, the junction kept 5 bases outside the gene matches. CDR3 bases: TGTGCCAGCTCTCCGACAGGGCCTCAGCCCCAGCATTTT. This translates into CASSPTGPQPQHF.

The rearrangement joins TRBV5-8 to TRBJ2-3; D gene uncertain. Germline values: CDR1 SGHTS, CDR2 YDEGEE. V was clipped by 4 bases and J by 2 bases, with 17 bases between them. This CDR3 is built from 16 residues. This CDR3 reads CASSTARQQYTDTQYF. The CDR3 bases are TGTGCCAGCAGCACCGCCAGGCAGCAGTACACAGATACGCAGTATTTT. Using reference TRBV5-8 and TRBJ2-3 for the parts outside the CDR3, the full variable domain is EAGVTQSPTHLIKTRGQQATLRCSPISGHTSVYWYQQALGLGLQFLLWYDEGEERNRGNFPPRFSGRQFPNYSSELNVNALELEDSALYLCASSTARQQYTDTQYFGPGTRLTVL.

J is TRBJ2-6 and V is TRBV5-1, with D possibly being TRBD1 (5 bases). V dropped 3 bases and J dropped 0 bases, with 13 bases sitting between them. The germline CDR1 and CDR2 sequences are SGHRS and YFSETQ. CDR3 length: 17 residues. The CDR3 DNA is TGCGCCAGCAGCTCTTGGTTACAGGACTCTGGGGCCAACGTCCTGACTTTC. Its protein is CASSSWLQDSGANVLTF.

V gene TRBV6-1 combines with J gene TRBJ2-5; a possible D gene is TRBD2 (5 bases). This CDR3 is built from 14 residues. The V and J ends lost 0 bases and 7 bases respectively, with 12 bases between them. Germline V CDR1 and CDR2: MNHNS, SASEGT. The CDR3 sequence is CASSEAAGEGTQYF. For the CDR3, the DNA is TGTGCCAGCAGTGAAGCAGCCGGCGAGGGGACCCAGTACTTC.

This chain links TRBV6-1 with TRBJ1-5, with D uncertain. V dropped 2 bases and J dropped 10 bases, with 18 bases sitting between them. From germline, CDR1 is MNHNS and CDR2 SASEGT. This CDR3 has 15 amino acids. In DNA, the CDR3 is TGTGCCAGCAGTGAAAGCAGGCACCCTGCCCGCCCCCAGCATTTT. Translation gives CASSESRHPARPQHF.

The chain has TRBV6-1 and TRBJ2-3, with D tentatively TRBD2 (6 bases). The CDR3 runs to 17 residues. V lost 2 bases to trimming and J lost 2 bases, with 17 bases between them. Germline V lookup: CDR1 MNHNS, CDR2 SASEGT. DNA of the CDR3: TGTGCCAGCAGTGAACCCCGGCCTAGCGCGTCCACAGATACGCAGTATTTT. Protein: CASSEPRPSASTDTQYF.

This rearrangement joins TRBV7-9 to TRBJ1-1; D gene uncertain. Germline V gene sequence: CDR1 SEHNR, CDR2 FQNEAQ (reference sequence). The CDR3 runs to 12 residues. Between the trimmed V and J ends, which lost 2 bases and 7 bases, there was a span of 8 bases. DNA for the CDR3: TGTGCCAGCAGCTTACAAGAGGGTGAAGCTTTCTTT. Protein: CASSLQEGEAFF.

The gene calls are TRBV6-1 and TRBJ2-1; TRBD2 is a possible D gene (6 bases). With 1 base removed from V and 4 bases from J, the gap between germline ends came to 17 bases. In germline, CDR1 is MNHNS, CDR2 SASEGT. The CDR3 runs to 17 residues. DNA for the CDR3: TGTGCCAGCAGTGAAGAAACCGCGGGACTGGAGTACAATGAGCAGTTCTTC. Translated, it gives CASSEETAGLEYNEQFF.